The T cell receptor beta chain described here comes from a study of cytomegalovirus exposure and HLA in healthy donors. Primers: 60 Vbeta forward and 13 Jbeta reverse. Data came from immunoSEQ multiplex PCR; TCRdb stores just in-frame clones and leaves some out. The profile shows about 92,000 clones, about 85% of them singletons. The V gene lost 3 bases and the J gene lost 8 bases, with 7 bases spanning the gap. Germline CDR1 is GTSNPN and CDR2 is SVGIG (reference sequence). The CDR3 extends over 10 amino acids. The sequence was collected from a girl aged 2 to 10 in good health and CMV-seropositive. The rearrangement uses TRBV30 and TRBJ1-2; unclear D gene. Source material: PBMCs. The CDR3 DNA sequence: TGTGCCTGGAGGCGGTCCGGCTACACCTTC. It specifies CAWRRSGYTF.